By sample fraction, the clone carrying this T cell receptor (beta chain) is medium-sized. The antigen is unknown. Six replicates per PBMC sample, mostly from about 500 ng of genomic DNA. Produced via immunoSEQ multiplex PCR; TCRdb's table is partial and in-frame only. This sample yields some 16,000 clones, of which 66% are seen a single time; around 2.8% belongs to the top ten. This sample was included in a study of neoadjuvant anti-PD-1 for oral cavity cancer. The study, taken as a whole, reports: Pretreatment Treg/Th17 ratio correlated inversely with post-treatment tumor clonality.

Germline V gene sequence: CDR1 MNHNS, CDR2 SASEGT. The CDR3 has 12 amino acids. The V end was cut by 8 bases, the J end by 8 bases, with 15 bases between. Patients had HPV-negative, locally advanced oral cavity squamous cell carcinoma. Analysis of PBMCs was direct, with no culture step. The material sequenced was PBMCs, taken before nivolumab (anti-PD-1) treatment. V usage is TRBV6-1 and J usage is TRBJ1-2; D uncertain. This sequence was found in a person aged 35-79 years with oral cavity squamous cell carcinoma. CDR3 sequence reads: CASPWRVWGYTF. CDR3 bases: TGTGCCAGCCCCTGGAGGGTGTGGGGCTACACCTTC.